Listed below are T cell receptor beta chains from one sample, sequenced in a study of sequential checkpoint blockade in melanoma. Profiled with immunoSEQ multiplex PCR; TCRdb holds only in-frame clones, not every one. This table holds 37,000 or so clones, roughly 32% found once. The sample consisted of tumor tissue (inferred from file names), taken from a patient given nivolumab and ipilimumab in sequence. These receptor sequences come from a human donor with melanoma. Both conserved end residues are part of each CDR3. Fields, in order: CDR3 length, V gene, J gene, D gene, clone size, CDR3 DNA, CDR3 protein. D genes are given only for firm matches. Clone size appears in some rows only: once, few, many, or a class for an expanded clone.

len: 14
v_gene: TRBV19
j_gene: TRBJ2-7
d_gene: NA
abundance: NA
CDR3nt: TGTGCCAGTAGTATCTCCTCGGACAATCACGAGCAGTACTTC
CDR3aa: CASSISSDNHEQYF

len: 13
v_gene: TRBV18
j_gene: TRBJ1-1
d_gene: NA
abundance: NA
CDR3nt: TGTGCCAGCTCACGAACGGAAAACACTGAAGCTTTCTTT
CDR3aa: CASSRTENTEAFF

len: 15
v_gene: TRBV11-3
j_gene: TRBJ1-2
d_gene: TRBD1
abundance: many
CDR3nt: TGTGCCAGCAGCCCAGATTACAGGGGGACATTGGGCTACACCTTC
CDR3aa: CASSPDYRGTLGYTF

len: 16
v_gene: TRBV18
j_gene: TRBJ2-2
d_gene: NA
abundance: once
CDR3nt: TGTGCCAGCTCACCACGAAAGGACCTAAGCACCGGGGAGCTGTTTTTT
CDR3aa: CASSPRKDLSTGELFF

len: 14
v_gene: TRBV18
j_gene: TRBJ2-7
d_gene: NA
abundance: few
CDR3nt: TGTGCCAGCTCACCGAACAGGGGAGCGGGCGAGCAGTACTTC
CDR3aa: CASSPNRGAGEQYF

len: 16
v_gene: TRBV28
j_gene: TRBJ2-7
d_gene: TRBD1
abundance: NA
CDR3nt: TGTGCCAGCAGCGCCCCCTCAGGACAGGGGGCCTACGAGCAGTACTTC
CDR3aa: CASSAPSGQGAYEQYF

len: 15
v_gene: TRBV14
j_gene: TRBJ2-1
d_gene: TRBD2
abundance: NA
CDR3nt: TGTGCCAGCAGCCCCAGGAGCGGGATCTACAATGAGCAGTTCTTC
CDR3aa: CASSPRSGIYNEQFF

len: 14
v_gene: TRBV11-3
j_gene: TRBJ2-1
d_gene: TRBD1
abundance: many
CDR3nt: TGTGCCAGCGCGCCGAGACAGGGGAACAATGAGCAGTTCTTC
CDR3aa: CASAPRQGNNEQFF

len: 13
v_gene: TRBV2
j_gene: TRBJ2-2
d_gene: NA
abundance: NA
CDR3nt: TGTGCCAGCAGTGACGACGGCACCGGGGAGCTGTTTTTT
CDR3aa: CASSDDGTGELFF

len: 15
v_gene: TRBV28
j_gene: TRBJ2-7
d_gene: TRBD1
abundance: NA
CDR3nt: TGTGCCAGCAGAATGACCCGGGACAGCTCCTACGAGCAGTACTTC
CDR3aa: CASRMTRDSSYEQYF

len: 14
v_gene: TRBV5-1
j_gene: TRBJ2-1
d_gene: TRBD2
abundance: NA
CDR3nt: TGCGCCAGCAGCAGGGCGGGAGGGGACAATGAGCAGTTCTTC
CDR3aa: CASSRAGGDNEQFF

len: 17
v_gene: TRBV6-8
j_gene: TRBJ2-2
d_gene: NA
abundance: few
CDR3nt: TGTGCCAGCAGTTACTCGTTGAGACGTGGAGGCCCCGGGGAGCTGTTTTTT
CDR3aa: CASSYSLRRGGPGELFF

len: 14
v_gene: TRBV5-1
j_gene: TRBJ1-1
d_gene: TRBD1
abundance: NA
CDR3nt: TGCGCCAGCAGCGAGACAGGGCTCGTCACTGAAGCTTTCTTT
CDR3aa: CASSETGLVTEAFF

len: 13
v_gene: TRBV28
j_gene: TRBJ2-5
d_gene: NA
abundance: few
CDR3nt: TGTGCCAGCAGGACAGACTTCCAAGAGACCCAGTACTTC
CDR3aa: CASRTDFQETQYF

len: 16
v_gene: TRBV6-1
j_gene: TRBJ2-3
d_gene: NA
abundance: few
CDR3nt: TGTGCCAGCAGTGAAGATTTGGTCAGGAGCACAGATACGCAGTATTTT
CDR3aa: CASSEDLVRSTDTQYF

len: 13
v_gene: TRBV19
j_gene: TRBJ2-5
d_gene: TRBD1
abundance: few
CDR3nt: TGTGCCAGTAGTAGAGGACAGGGAGAGACCCAGTACTTC
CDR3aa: CASSRGQGETQYF

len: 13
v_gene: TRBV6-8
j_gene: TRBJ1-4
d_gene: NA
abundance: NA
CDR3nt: TGTGCCAGCAGGCACCACGTTTACGAAAAACTGTTTTTT
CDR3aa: CASRHHVYEKLFF

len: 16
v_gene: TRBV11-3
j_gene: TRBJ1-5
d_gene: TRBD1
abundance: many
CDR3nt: TGTGCCAGCAGCGAAGAAGGGGGCTGGAGCAATCAGCCCCAGCATTTT
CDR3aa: CASSEEGGWSNQPQHF

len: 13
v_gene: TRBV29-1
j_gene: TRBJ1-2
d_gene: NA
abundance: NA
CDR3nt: TGCAGCGTTGAGGGAAATGCTAACTATGGCTACACCTTC
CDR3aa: CSVEGNANYGYTF

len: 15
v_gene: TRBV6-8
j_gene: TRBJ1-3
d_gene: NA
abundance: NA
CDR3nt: TGTGCCAGCTCCCCTTGGGAAGTCTCTGGAAACACCATATATTTT
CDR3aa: CASSPWEVSGNTIYF